The TCR beta chain under discussion was sequenced for a study of T-cell reconstitution after alpha-beta-depleted transplantation in children. About this clonotype itself: Its cognate antigen is unknown.

Unique molecular identifiers were used to barcode this TCRbeta library. TCRdb fed the PCR reads into MiXCR, producing one record per CDR3 protein. The profile shows 300,000 or so distinct CDR3 sequences, 23% of them singletons. The V end was cut by 7 bases, the J end by 9 bases, with 15 bases between. The CDR3 is 13 residues long. Study results and caveats: Surviving thymic progenitors and recipient T cells were the source of high TCRbeta diversity at day 60 in some patients. Fresh T-cell production supplied most of the T-cell counts and diversity seen one year after transplant. Several hundred graft clones that had expanded were reportedly the source of alpha-beta T cells about two months after transplant.

This TCR came from a male patient between 10 and 17 years old who had a stem cell transplant for acute lymphoblastic leukemia, so the T cells may come from the graft donor. The genes are TRBV12-3 or TRBV12-4 and TRBJ2-2, with no clear D. This specimen consisted of PBMCs, mostly from graft donor cells, obtained 180 days after TCRalphabeta/CD19-depleted stem cell transplant. The CDR3 here is CASISRPRRELFF. The CDR3 DNA sequence: TGTGCCAGCATTTCACGTCCCCGCAGGGAGCTGTTTTTT.